The 26 T cell receptor beta chains presented below share a single source sample, sequenced in a study of blood T cell repertoires in COVID-19. Sequencing used immunoSEQ multiplex PCR; TCRdb keeps in-frame clones, though not all of them. Of around 200,000 clones listed, around 85% are singletons. The sequenced sample was peripheral blood. All receptors come from a man aged 60-69 years with acute or convalescent COVID-19.

V and J are TRBV7-9 and TRBJ2-1; 11 nucleotides agree with TRBD2. J gave up 8 bases and V 3 bases, and 18 bases lay outside the gene matches. Germline V gives CDR1 SEHNR, CDR2 FQNEAQ (reference sequence). The CDR3 is made up of 19 amino acids. The CDR3 reads CASSFPAQTSGTPRYEQFF. Here the CDR3 DNA reads TGTGCCAGCAGCTTCCCGGCCCAGACTAGCGGGACCCCTCGGTATGAGCAGTTCTTC.

This clone was seen once. The rearrangement uses TRBV4-2 and TRBJ1-5, with 8 nucleotides matching TRBD1. This CDR3 has 15 amino acids. Unmatched junction bases numbered 8, after V lost 3 bases and J lost 7 bases. Germline V lookup: CDR1 LGHNA, CDR2 YNFKEQ. In DNA, the CDR3 is TGTGCCAGCAGCCACCTGACAGGGGCAGGACAGCCCCAGCATTTT. Amino acids: CASSHLTGAGQPQHF.

The gene calls are TRBV7-2 and TRBJ2-1, with TRBD2 matching 7 bases. V lost 5 bases, J lost 3 bases, and 7 bases stayed unmatched. The CDR3 runs 15 residues. Germline CDR1 reads SGHTA; CDR2 reads FQGNSA. The CDR3 DNA reads as TGTGCCAGCAGCCCTGCTAGCGGTTTCTACAATGAGCAGTTCTTC. Translating gives CASSPASGFYNEQFF.

This rearrangement joins TRBV13 to TRBJ1-3; 10 bases map to TRBD1. The trim removed 2 bases at V and 9 bases at J, leaving 7 bases unmatched. The CDR3 spans 15 residues. CDR1 is PRHDT and CDR2 is FYEKMQ in the germline V gene (reference sequence). DNA of the CDR3: TGTGCCAGCAGCTTACGATCGGGACAGGGGACCACCATATATTTT. Amino acids: CASSLRSGQGTTIYF.

In this sample, this clone turned up once. This rearrangement joins TRBV10-3 to TRBJ2-1; D perhaps matches TRBD1 (5 bases). The V gene lost 8 bases and the J gene lost 1 base, with 12 bases spanning the gap. The CDR3 consists of 14 residues. In germline, CDR1 is ENHRY, CDR2 SYGVKD. CDR3 sequence (DNA): TGTGCCATCTCCAGGGAAGTTTCCTACAATGAGCAGTTCTTC. Residues: CAISREVSYNEQFF.

This chain uses TRBV5-5 with TRBJ2-3; unclear D gene. Germline loops: CDR1 SGHKS, CDR2 YYEKEE (reference sequence). The CDR3 covers 12 residues. The V gene lost 6 bases and the J gene lost 2 bases, with 7 bases spanning the gap. The CDR3 sequence is CASTSYTDTQYF. In DNA, the CDR3 is TGTGCCAGCACTTCCTACACAGATACGCAGTATTTT.

This sequence joins TRBV10-3 and TRBJ2-1; 9 bases map to TRBD2. J was trimmed by 6 bases and V by 4 bases; bases with no gene match: 4. The CDR3 has 14 amino acids. Germline CDR1 and CDR2: ENHRY and SYGVKD. CDR3 DNA: TGTGCCATCAGTGGGGATAGCGGGGGCAATGAGCAGTTCTTC. Its protein is CAISGDSGGNEQFF.

The genes are TRBV10-3 and TRBJ2-7; 11 bases line up with TRBD1. CDR1 and CDR2 from the germline V gene are ENHRY and SYGVKD. This CDR3 is built from 14 residues. Unmatched junction bases numbered 6, after V lost 6 bases and J lost 5 bases. The CDR3 loop reads CAISPGQGVNEQYF. In nucleotides, the CDR3 is TGTGCCATCAGCCCGGGACAGGGGGTCAACGAGCAGTACTTC.

The chain combines TRBV28 with TRBJ2-5; 10 nucleotides line up with TRBD2. Germline V gene lookup returns CDR1 MDHEN and CDR2 SYDVKM. With V trimmed by 7 bases and J by 4 bases, 6 bases remained unmatched. The CDR3 is made up of 14 amino acids. The CDR3 nucleotides are TGTGCCAGCAATACCCAGCGGGAGGGAGAGACCCAGTACTTC. Translation gives CASNTQREGETQYF.

This clone appeared a few times. This chain links TRBV7-2 with TRBJ2-1, with 11 bases identical to TRBD2. Germline V gene data show CDR1 as SGHTA and CDR2 as FQGNSA. The CDR3 is made up of 15 amino acids. V shed 3 bases and J 7 bases; nucleotides not matched to a gene: 5. Written as DNA, the CDR3 is TGTGCCAGCAGCTTCTCCGGGACTAGCGGTAATGAGCAGTTCTTC. It specifies CASSFSGTSGNEQFF. Full variable domain (outside the CDR3, taken from reference TRBV7-2 and TRBJ2-1): GAGVSQSPSNKVTEKGKDVELRCDPISGHTALYWYRQSLGQGLEFLIYFQGNSAPDKSGLPSDRFSAERTGGSVSTLTIQRTQQEDSAVYLCASSFSGTSGNEQFFGPGTRLTVL.

The V call is TRBV7-8, the J call TRBJ2-3, with 11 bases lining up with TRBD2. This CDR3 is 16 amino acids long. Germline-derived CDR1 and CDR2 are SGHVS and FQNEAQ. With 5 bases clipped from V and 3 bases from J, the junction kept 7 bases outside the gene matches. The CDR3 spells CASSAPGTSGTDTQYF. CDR3 coding DNA: TGTGCCAGCAGCGCGCCAGGGACTAGCGGAACAGATACGCAGTATTTT. Full variable domain (remainder filled in from reference TRBV7-8 and TRBJ2-3): GAGVSQSPRYKVAKRGQDVALRCDPISGHVSLFWYQQALGQGPEFLTYFQNEAQLDKSGLPSDRFFAERPEGSVSTLKIQRTQQEDSAVYLCASSAPGTSGTDTQYFGPGTRLTVL.

V is TRBV6-5 and J is TRBJ2-7; 11 positions match TRBD2. The V gene's germline CDR1 is MNHEY and CDR2 SVGAGI. V gave up 2 bases and J gave up 3 bases; unmatched junction bases: 3. The CDR3 length is 15 residues. CDR3 in DNA: TGTGCCAGCAGTTACGGGACTAGCGGATACTACGAGCAGTACTTC. This translates into CASSYGTSGYYEQYF.

The chain employs TRBV5-1 and TRBJ2-5, with TRBD2 identical over 7 bases. V trimming: 3 bases; J trimming: 1 base; junction bases outside the gene matches: 9. CDR1 and CDR2 from the germline V gene are SGHRS and YFSETQ. The CDR3 extends over 16 amino acids. The CDR3 here is CASSSSLLAAQETQYF. The CDR3 nucleotides read TGCGCCAGCAGCTCGTCGCTTCTAGCGGCCCAAGAGACCCAGTACTTC.

V and J are TRBV5-1 and TRBJ2-2, with a tentative D call TRBD1 (6 bases). Per germline, CDR1 SGHRS and CDR2 YFSETQ. This CDR3 has 15 residues. The V end was cut by 3 bases, the J end by 2 bases, with 11 bases between. The CDR3 DNA sequence: TGCGCCAGCAGCTCGACAGGTTTTAACACCGGGGAGCTGTTTTTT. It yields the protein CASSSTGFNTGELFF.

This chain joins TRBV5-8 and TRBJ1-5; 7 bases agree with TRBD1. V lost 4 bases, J lost 3 bases, and 10 bases stayed unmatched. The CDR3 contains 16 residues. Germline lookup yields CDR1 SGHTS and CDR2 YDEGEE. The CDR3 nucleotides are TGTGCCAGCAGCCAACAAGGACAGGCCTACAATCAGCCCCAGCATTTT. This encodes CASSQQGQAYNQPQHF.

This clone was seen only a few times. J is TRBJ1-3 and V is TRBV28; 8 nucleotides line up with TRBD1. V shed 4 bases and J 5 bases; nucleotides not matched to a gene: 4. The CDR3 sequence is 14 residues long. Germline CDR1 is MDHEN and CDR2 is SYDVKM. The CDR3 protein is CASSSRDRRNTIYF. The CDR3 coding sequence is TGTGCCAGCAGTTCCCGGGACAGGCGAAACACCATATATTTT.

This clone was observed many times. The chain joins TRBV6-5 to TRBJ2-7; 7 nucleotides align to TRBD2. V shed 6 bases, J shed 3 bases, and the junction held 8 bases outside the gene matches. Germline assignment: CDR1 MNHEY and CDR2 SVGAGI. The CDR3 totals 14 residues. The CDR3 reads CASSLTGGRYEQYF. The DNA for the CDR3 is TGTGCCAGCAGCTTAACGGGAGGCCGCTACGAGCAGTACTTC.

The J gene is TRBJ2-6, the V gene TRBV18, with 7 nucleotides matching TRBD1. In germline, CDR1 is KGHSH, CDR2 LQKENI. CDR3 length equals 15 residues. After removal of 4 bases from V and 2 bases from J, the junction contained 2 bases not matched to a gene. The CDR3 DNA reads as TGTGCCAGCTCACAGGGGGCGGCTGGGGCCAACGTCCTGACTTTC. Encoded protein: CASSQGAAGANVLTF.

The chain couples TRBV6-6 to TRBJ1-3; D gene ambiguous. V gave up 0 bases and J gave up 4 bases, with 7 bases separating them. Germline V gene sequence: CDR1 MNHNY, CDR2 SVGAGI (reference sequence). The CDR3 totals 14 residues. CDR3 sequence (DNA): TGTGCCAGCAGTTACTCCGGAGGGGGAAACACCATATATTTT. The encoded protein is CASSYSGGGNTIYF.

V usage is TRBV7-9 and J usage is TRBJ2-1, with 15 bases aligning to TRBD2. The trim removed 4 bases at V and 8 bases at J, leaving 6 bases unmatched. Germline V lookup: CDR1 SEHNR, CDR2 FQNEAQ (reference sequence). The CDR3 extends over 16 amino acids. DNA of the CDR3: TGTGCCAGCAGCTACGGACTAGCGGGAGGGTTCGATGAGCAGTTCTTC. Protein sequence: CASSYGLAGGFDEQFF.

This chain links TRBV28 with TRBJ2-3; TRBD1 agrees at 7 bases. CDR1 is MDHEN and CDR2 is SYDVKM in the germline V gene. Trimming took 7 bases from V and 0 from J; bases not matched to a gene: 4. The CDR3 covers 14 residues. The CDR3 sequence: CASIGDRSTDTQYF. The CDR3 DNA sequence: TGTGCCAGCATAGGGGACAGAAGCACAGATACGCAGTATTTT. Based on the CDR3 plus reference TRBV28 and TRBJ2-3, the full variable domain is DVKVTQSSRYLVKRTGEKVFLECVQDMDHENMFWYRQDPGLGLRLIYFSYDVKMKEKGDIPEGYSVSREKKERFSLILESASTNQTSMYLCASIGDRSTDTQYFGPGTRLTVL.

This clone was detected once. V usage is TRBV19 and J usage is TRBJ1-1; D is unresolved. The CDR3 spans 14 residues. Germline values: CDR1 LNHDA, CDR2 SQIVND (reference sequence). V lost 7 bases and J lost 1, with 13 bases in between. As DNA, the CDR3 is TGTGCCAGTAAAGATCCTCCGGGGAACACTGAAGCTTTCTTT. Residues: CASKDPPGNTEAFF.

This chain links TRBV9 with TRBJ1-5; a weak D match, TRBD1 (6 bases). This CDR3 comprises 18 residues. Per germline, CDR1 SGDLS and CDR2 YYNGEE. V shed 1 base and J shed 1 base, with 18 bases lying between them. This CDR3 reads CASSVTPGGGMSNQPQHF. The CDR3 nucleotides read TGTGCCAGCAGCGTAACCCCGGGGGGGGGCATGAGCAATCAGCCCCAGCATTTT.

This clone was detected only a few times. The CDR3: CASEDGGRAGGELFF. The CDR3 region has the DNA TGTGCCAGCGAAGACGGCGGGAGGGCCGGCGGGGAGCTGTTTTTT. V is TRBV2 and J is TRBJ2-2; 9 bases map to TRBD2. V trimming: 8 bases; J trimming: 7 bases; junction bases outside the gene matches: 11. Germline-derived CDR1 and CDR2 are SNHLY and FYNNEI. The CDR3 has 15 residues.

This chain connects TRBV12-2 to TRBJ2-7; no check of the table's D call, TRBD2, against the DNA was made. TRBV12-2 is flagged as a pseudogene. CDR3 length: 15 amino acids. CDR3 loop: CASRLEILAGGEQYF. CDR3 coding DNA: TGTGCAAGTCGCTTAGAGATCCTAGCGGGAGGCGAGCAGTACTTC.

The chain is built from TRBV28 and TRBJ2-3; D remains unclear. Trimming removed 5 bases at V and 0 bases at J, with 15 bases between. The CDR3 is 16 amino acids. Germline values: CDR1 MDHEN, CDR2 SYDVKM. CDR3 coding DNA: TGTGCCAGCAGTCCCTTCCGCGTTACTAGCACAGATACGCAGTATTTT. It encodes CASSPFRVTSTDTQYF. The full variable domain, its missing parts supplied by reference TRBV28 and TRBJ2-3, is DVKVTQSSRYLVKRTGEKVFLECVQDMDHENMFWYRQDPGLGLRLIYFSYDVKMKEKGDIPEGYSVSREKKERFSLILESASTNQTSMYLCASSPFRVTSTDTQYFGPGTRLTVL.